A selection of T cell receptor beta chains follows, all from one sample in a study of shared clonotypes between healthy human individuals. Data came from immunoSEQ multiplex PCR; TCRdb stores just in-frame clones and leaves some out. This sample has around 500,000 clones, with 79% found just once. Sequenced: PBMCs. The receptors were gathered from a woman between 40 and 50 years old in good health. Some clones in this sample may be carry-over from other donors' samples. CDR3s include the opening cysteine and the closing phenylalanine or tryptophan. The D gene is left open where the match is weak. Clone size, where shown, is once, few, many, or a class for clones that have expanded.

V gene: TRBV5-1
clone size: NA
J gene: TRBJ1-1
D gene: NA
CDR3 protein: CASSLDIQGSTEAFF
CDR3 DNA: TGCGCCAGCAGCTTGGATATCCAGGGGTCCACTGAAGCTTTCTTT

V gene: TRBV21-1
clone size: NA
J gene: TRBJ2-1
D gene: NA
CDR3 protein: CASSKDRRETRYNEQFF
CDR3 DNA: TGTGCCAGCAGCAAAGATAGGCGGGAGACGCGTTACAATGAGCAGTTCTTC

V gene: TRBV9
clone size: NA
J gene: TRBJ1-1
D gene: NA
CDR3 protein: CASSAGRFGTEALF
CDR3 DNA: TGTGCCAGCAGCGCCGGGCGTTTCGGCACTGAAGCTCTCTTT

V gene: TRBV18
clone size: NA
J gene: TRBJ2-1
D gene: NA
CDR3 protein: CASSPPGLAAYNEQFF
CDR3 DNA: TGTGCCAGCTCACCACCGGGGTTAGCGGCCTACAATGAGCAGTTCTTC

V gene: TRBV27
clone size: NA
J gene: TRBJ1-1
D gene: NA
CDR3 protein: CASSLNKPGGAFF
CDR3 DNA: TGTGCCAGCAGTCTAAACAAACCTGGCGGAGCTTTCTTT

V gene: TRBV4-2
clone size: NA
J gene: TRBJ2-3
D gene: NA
CDR3 protein: CASSQRGRADTQYF
CDR3 DNA: TGTGCCAGCAGCCAGAGGGGTAGGGCAGATACGCAGTATTTT

V gene: TRBV29-1
clone size: NA
J gene: TRBJ2-2
D gene: TRBD2
CDR3 protein: CSVVLGEGPDGELFF
CDR3 DNA: TGCAGCGTTGTGTTGGGGGAGGGCCCGGACGGGGAGCTGTTTTTT

V gene: TRBV5-1
clone size: once
J gene: TRBJ1-4
D gene: TRBD1
CDR3 protein: CASSSGQTLPTNEKLFF
CDR3 DNA: TGCGCCAGCAGCTCGGGACAGACTCTTCCAACTAATGAAAAACTGTTTTTT

V gene: TRBV4-3
clone size: once
J gene: TRBJ1-4
D gene: NA
CDR3 protein: CASSQNSLGRGEKLFF
CDR3 DNA: TGCGCCAGCAGCCAAAACTCCTTGGGTAGGGGTGAAAAACTGTTTTTT

V gene: TRBV2
clone size: NA
J gene: TRBJ1-5
D gene: NA
CDR3 protein: CASTRETDQPQHF
CDR3 DNA: TGTGCCAGCACCCGGGAAACCGATCAGCCCCAGCATTTT

V gene: TRBV5-4
clone size: NA
J gene: TRBJ2-7
D gene: TRBD1
CDR3 protein: CASSLGRQGSYEQYF
CDR3 DNA: TGTGCCAGCAGCTTGGGGCGACAGGGTTCCTACGAGCAGTACTTC

V gene: TRBV6-1
clone size: NA
J gene: TRBJ1-5
D gene: NA
CDR3 protein: CASSGGLLDNQPQHF
CDR3 DNA: TGTGCCAGCAGTGGCGGACTCTTAGACAATCAGCCCCAGCATTTT

V gene: TRBV27
clone size: NA
J gene: TRBJ2-6
D gene: TRBD2
CDR3 protein: CASSFGLAGGGGANVLTF
CDR3 DNA: TGTGCCAGCAGTTTCGGACTAGCGGGAGGTGGTGGGGCCAACGTCCTGACTTTC

V gene: TRBV29-1
clone size: NA
J gene: TRBJ1-4
D gene: TRBD1
CDR3 protein: CSVSGQGVFPRDEKLFF
CDR3 DNA: TGCAGCGTTTCGGGACAGGGGGTATTCCCTAGGGATGAAAAACTGTTTTTT

V gene: TRBV12-5
clone size: NA
J gene: TRBJ2-2
D gene: TRBD2
CDR3 protein: CASGLVPGGEGTGELFF
CDR3 DNA: TGTGCTAGTGGTTTGGTACCGGGGGGTGAGGGGACCGGGGAGCTGTTTTTT

V gene: TRBV11-3
clone size: NA
J gene: TRBJ2-2
D gene: NA
CDR3 protein: CASSSSLADTGELFF
CDR3 DNA: TGTGCCAGCAGCTCCAGTCTAGCAGACACCGGGGAGCTGTTTTTT

V gene: TRBV30
clone size: NA
J gene: TRBJ2-3
D gene: TRBD1
CDR3 protein: CAWGPGTGYTDTQYF
CDR3 DNA: TGTGCCTGGGGGCCCGGGACAGGGTACACAGATACGCAGTATTTT

V gene: TRBV4-1
clone size: NA
J gene: TRBJ1-1
D gene: NA
CDR3 protein: CASSLSQGRETEAFF
CDR3 DNA: TGCGCCAGCAGCCTTAGCCAGGGGAGGGAGACTGAAGCTTTCTTT

V gene: TRBV9
clone size: NA
J gene: TRBJ2-2
D gene: NA
CDR3 protein: CASSVGPVGANTGELFF
CDR3 DNA: TGTGCCAGCAGCGTAGGGCCTGTAGGGGCGAACACCGGGGAGCTGTTTTTT

V gene: TRBV2
clone size: NA
J gene: TRBJ1-3
D gene: TRBD1
CDR3 protein: CASSDPGQGAGNTIYF
CDR3 DNA: TGTGCCAGCAGTGATCCGGGACAGGGGGCTGGAAACACCATATATTTT

V gene: TRBV2
clone size: NA
J gene: TRBJ2-7
D gene: TRBD1
CDR3 protein: CASNPDRGPYEQYF
CDR3 DNA: TGTGCCAGCAACCCGGACAGGGGGCCTTACGAGCAGTACTTC

V gene: TRBV4-1
clone size: NA
J gene: TRBJ2-3
D gene: NA
CDR3 protein: CASSQEFRADYTQYF
CDR3 DNA: TGCGCCAGCAGCCAAGAATTTAGGGCGGATTATACGCAGTATTTT

V gene: TRBV11-2
clone size: NA
J gene: TRBJ2-1
D gene: NA
CDR3 protein: CATGWRWGEQFF
CDR3 DNA: TGTGCCACGGGGTGGAGGTGGGGTGAGCAGTTCTTC

V gene: TRBV19
clone size: once
J gene: TRBJ2-1
D gene: TRBD2
CDR3 protein: CASWTRGGGPIHEQFF
CDR3 DNA: TGTGCCAGTTGGACTCGGGGGGGAGGGCCTATTCATGAGCAGTTCTTC

V gene: TRBV28
clone size: NA
J gene: TRBJ1-4
D gene: NA
CDR3 protein: CASSSRSREKLFF
CDR3 DNA: TGTGCCAGCAGTTCTCGGAGCAGGGAAAAACTGTTTTTT

V gene: TRBV5-1
clone size: NA
J gene: TRBJ1-2
D gene: NA
CDR3 protein: CASSEDSNYGYTF
CDR3 DNA: TGCGCCAGCAGCGAGGACAGCAACTATGGCTACACCTTC

V gene: TRBV11-2
clone size: many
J gene: TRBJ2-5
D gene: TRBD2
CDR3 protein: CASSLSGNAETQYF
CDR3 DNA: TGTGCCAGCAGCTTAAGCGGGAACGCGGAGACCCAGTACTTC

V gene: TRBV5-1
clone size: NA
J gene: TRBJ2-7
D gene: NA
CDR3 protein: CASSLIREDEQYF
CDR3 DNA: TGCGCCAGCAGCTTAATCAGGGAGGACGAGCAGTACTTC

V gene: TRBV5-1
clone size: NA
J gene: TRBJ2-3
D gene: TRBD1
CDR3 protein: CASSPGQGEVDTQYF
CDR3 DNA: TGCGCCAGCAGCCCGGGACAGGGGGAGGTAGATACGCAGTATTTT

V gene: TRBV5-1
clone size: NA
J gene: TRBJ2-5
D gene: TRBD1
CDR3 protein: CASSLSLGQGQETQYF
CDR3 DNA: TGCGCCAGCAGCTTGTCCCTGGGACAGGGGCAAGAGACCCAGTACTTC

V gene: TRBV28
clone size: NA
J gene: TRBJ1-4
D gene: NA
CDR3 protein: CASSSQATNEKLFF
CDR3 DNA: TGTGCCAGCAGTTCACAAGCAACTAATGAAAAACTGTTTTTT

V gene: TRBV15
clone size: NA
J gene: TRBJ2-3
D gene: TRBD2
CDR3 protein: CATSSRLAGGWDTQYF
CDR3 DNA: TGTGCCACCAGCAGTAGACTAGCGGGAGGTTGGGATACGCAGTATTTT

V gene: TRBV4-1
clone size: NA
J gene: TRBJ2-1
D gene: NA
CDR3 protein: CASSQGGGPYNEQFF
CDR3 DNA: TGCGCCAGCAGCCAAGGGGGAGGTCCATACAATGAGCAGTTCTTC

V gene: TRBV2
clone size: NA
J gene: TRBJ2-7
D gene: TRBD2
CDR3 protein: CASSRTSGSTYEQYF
CDR3 DNA: TGTGCCAGCAGCCGGACTAGCGGGAGTACCTACGAGCAGTACTTC

V gene: TRBV18
clone size: NA
J gene: TRBJ1-6
D gene: TRBD1
CDR3 protein: CASSPTTGGTGPLHF
CDR3 DNA: TGTGCCAGCTCACCAACCACAGGGGGCACAGGGCCCCTCCACTTT

V gene: TRBV4-2
clone size: NA
J gene: TRBJ2-1
D gene: NA
CDR3 protein: CASSQEGTNYNEQFF
CDR3 DNA: TGTGCCAGCAGCCAAGAAGGGACCAACTACAATGAGCAGTTCTTC

V gene: TRBV7-3
clone size: NA
J gene: TRBJ1-1
D gene: NA
CDR3 protein: CASSFGGAGNTEAFF
CDR3 DNA: TGTGCCAGCAGCTTCGGGGGGGCAGGGAACACTGAAGCTTTCTTT

V gene: TRBV6-5
clone size: NA
J gene: TRBJ1-5
D gene: NA
CDR3 protein: CASSRTLKSNQPQHF
CDR3 DNA: TGTGCCAGCAGCCGGACCTTGAAGAGCAATCAGCCCCAGCATTTT

V gene: TRBV4-2
clone size: NA
J gene: TRBJ2-5
D gene: TRBD2
CDR3 protein: CASSQDGTSGFQLGGETQYF
CDR3 DNA: TGTGCCAGCAGCCAAGATGGGACTAGCGGGTTCCAACTGGGGGGGGAGACCCAGTACTTC

V gene: TRBV27
clone size: few
J gene: TRBJ1-1
D gene: NA
CDR3 protein: CASSLLRGPTFF
CDR3 DNA: TGTGCCAGCAGTTTATTACGGGGGCCAACTTTCTTT

V gene: TRBV2
clone size: once
J gene: TRBJ1-2
D gene: NA
CDR3 protein: CASRIDRGGGWGGYTF
CDR3 DNA: TGTGCCAGCAGAATCGATCGGGGAGGGGGTTGGGGAGGCTACACCTTC

V gene: TRBV28
clone size: NA
J gene: TRBJ2-7
D gene: TRBD1
CDR3 protein: CATGGQGVYEQYF
CDR3 DNA: TGTGCCACAGGGGGACAGGGCGTCTACGAGCAGTACTTC

V gene: TRBV7-2
clone size: NA
J gene: TRBJ2-7
D gene: NA
CDR3 protein: CASSLAGGAYEQYF
CDR3 DNA: TGTGCCAGCAGCTTAGCGGGAGGTGCCTACGAGCAGTACTTC

V gene: TRBV30
clone size: NA
J gene: TRBJ1-4
D gene: NA
CDR3 protein: CAWSGGDATNEKLFF
CDR3 DNA: TGTGCCTGGAGTGGGGGGGACGCAACTAATGAAAAACTGTTTTTT

V gene: TRBV5-4
clone size: once
J gene: TRBJ2-1
D gene: NA
CDR3 protein: CASSFGRMRYYNEQFF
CDR3 DNA: TGTGCCAGCAGCTTCGGACGGATGAGGTACTACAATGAGCAGTTCTTC

V gene: TRBV2
clone size: NA
J gene: TRBJ1-1
D gene: NA
CDR3 protein: CASSPRPQGTEAFF
CDR3 DNA: TGTGCCAGCAGTCCGAGACCCCAGGGGACTGAAGCTTTCTTT